This T cell receptor beta chain was retrieved from a study of CD8 T cells in Susac syndrome. Study details: Patients with Susac syndrome were therapy-naive, taking corticosteroids, with some also receiving intravenous immunoglobulin, or taking intravenous immunoglobulin alone at the time their blood was drawn.

Findings and limits, study-wide: The authors found approximately 15 Susac-specific public clones in total CD8+ repertoires and about five in CD8+ TEMRA repertoires.

Worth noting for this clonotype: Its antigen is currently unknown.

When the RNA was reverse transcribed, random hexamers were used with an input of 0.5 to 1 ug. TCR beta CDR3 was amplified by immunoSEQ multiplex PCR. This amplification extended across 54 Vbeta and 13 Jbeta segments. TCRdb used MiXCR to reprocess the immunoSEQ multiplex PCR reads, holding one entry per CDR3 protein. The sample lists about 85,000 distinct CDR3 sequences, roughly 94% occurring once. TEMRA cells were FACS-enriched and CD8+ and CD4+ T cells negatively isolated. Germline lookup yields CDR1 DFQATT and CDR2 SNEGSKA (reference sequence). The CDR3 runs to 13 residues. The V end was cut by 0 bases, the J end by 11 bases, with 16 bases between.

Sequencing input: CD8+ T cells from PBMCs. This sequence joins TRBV20-1 and TRBJ1-1, with a weak D call TRBD1 (5 bases). The origin of this receptor is a human donor with Susac syndrome. The CDR3 reads CSARDQGTAWAFF. CDR3 bases: TGCAGTGCTAGAGATCAGGGTACTGCCTGGGCTTTCTTT.